This T cell receptor beta chain stems from a study of shared clonotypes between healthy human individuals (dated by TCRdb to 2020 to 2022). In the study overall: Two women and a few men aged 18 to 49 years were included in the cohort. Per donor, three plates each were used for CD4 naive and CD4 memory, two for CD8 naive, and one for CD8 memory. Blood TCR repertoires of 5 or 6 healthy adults were deeply sequenced to estimate repertoire size and the extent of clonotype sharing between individuals. Libraries were prepared and TCR repertoires were sequenced by different laboratories using diverse techniques, in order to increase sequencing depth and limit assay-specific biases. Between about 0.85 and 10 billion PBMCs per donor were obtained by leukapheresis.

The CDR3 covers 15 residues, taking in both the cysteine and the phenylalanine. The CDR3 DNA has 45 bases and is translated from base 1. Relative to germline, V is missing 4 bases and J is missing 7 bases, with 8 bases of the junction outside any gene match. The germline V gene (reference sequence) yields SGHKS for CDR1 and YYEKEE for CDR2. In regard to this clone: This receptor's antigen is unknown. No qualities accompany the bases; no much larger clone lies one base away.

Using the deep immunoSEQ assay, multiplex PCR amplified TCR CDR3 regions from genomic DNA. Extracted genomic DNA from each cell subset was spread evenly across all wells of several immunoSEQ 96-well plates, with each plate serving as a replicate. For sorted subsets, each replicate PCR was loaded with roughly 0.2 ug genomic DNA, equivalent to some 27,000 T cell genomes. The purified libraries were quantified using a Qubit 3.0 fluorometer, sized with a Bioanalyzer 2100, and then quantified again using the KAPA Library Quantification kit. Every immunoSEQ 96-well plate was sequenced on a dedicated single-read 150-cycle Illumina NextSeq 550 flow cell. The authors processed their data as follows. The immunoSEQ output contained only junctional sequences without quality scores, so filtering could not match that applied to full-length reads. To assign V/J genes and CDR3, sequences were annotated using PyIR, a Python wrapper for IgBLAST v1.9, with IMGT germline references. Reads were removed for weak V/J assignments (E-value above 1e-6), missing CDR3, stop codons, out-of-frame junctions, or ambiguous translated residues. A V3J clonotype was defined by an identical inferred V gene, J gene, and CDR3 amino acid sequence. Percentage overlap between repertoires was calculated by dividing the number of shared unique clonotypes by the size of the smaller repertoire. RTK rarefaction, the Chao1 estimator, and Recon v2.1 estimates of unobserved clonotypes were used to assess repertoire richness. Generation probabilities for all TCRbeta clonotypes obtained by the gDNA method from a handful of donors were computed using OLGA. This is the immuneACCESS table as TCRdb keeps it, with only in-frame sequences that have V and J called. A part of the clones is gone; compared with another copy, unresolved V genes explain less than half, and the rest is unexplained. That table gives V, J and clone size, and the DNA gave D and trimming. For this sample the table gives around 700,000 clones, of which less than 80% were detected only once. The top ten constitute about 1.8% of the sample.

The donors were healthy, HIV-negative adults with no recently reported acute infections or vaccinations. All donors were Caucasian adults living in Nashville, Tennessee, USA. CD4+ T cells were enriched by magnetic negative selection; naive cells were then positively selected on CD45RA, and the negative fraction formed the memory subset. Blood was collected by leukapheresis, and PBMCs were isolated by Ficoll-Histopaque density gradient centrifugation and then cryopreserved in liquid nitrogen vapor phase. Purity and quantity of every magnetically sorted T cell population were checked by analytical flow cytometry. Genomic DNA was isolated from each sorted fraction and quantified by UV absorbance on a Nanodrop 2000c. The investigation overall reported the following: Clonotypes shared by all four sorted-subset donors showed higher generation probabilities than non-shared clonotypes. Pairwise subsampling indicated that sequencing depth was expected to affect the degree of clonotype sharing among donors. Because the study included only a small number of donors, the genetic and exposure-history diversity represented was limited. Rarefaction of sorted-subset datasets indicated incomplete sequencing despite the large sequencing depth. Sampling was restricted to blood, and TCR repertoires in tissues likely differ from the TCR repertoires found in blood. Sharing across a handful of donors was observed for approximately 4.6% of naive CD4, 3.5% of naive CD8, over 2% of memory CD4, and roughly 0.4% of memory CD8 clonotypes. Larger estimated clonotype richness was generally found for naive subsets than for memory subsets.

The TCR originated in a woman in her 30s in good health. Sequencing was performed on memory CD4+ T cells sorted from blood. The cell subset or site label corresponds to: CD45RA-negative fraction. This chain joins TRBV5-5 to TRBJ1-4; 9 bases in between match TRBD1. At the DNA level, the sequence is TGTGCCAGCAGCGCTCGGGACAGGGTTGGTGAAAAACTGTTTTTT. Translation gives CASSARDRVGEKLFF.